Shown below are 8 T cell receptor beta chains from a single sample sequenced in a study of regulatory T cells in long-lasting Graves disease. Researchers made TCR beta libraries by using iRepertoire HTBI primers and running Arm-PCR on CDR3 regions. One entry per CDR3 protein, called by TCRdb with MiXCR from the multiplex PCR reads. The sample shows 500,000 to 700,000 distinct CDR3 sequences, approximately 15% of them seen only once. Time point denoted: newly diagnosed GD, antithyroid drugs for less than 3 months. Extracted RNA from PBMCs served as the source of the TCR library. The same sample was also used in a study of T cells in Graves' hyperthyroidism and ophthalmopathy.

The input for sequencing was peripheral blood mononuclear cells (PBMCs), taken at new diagnosis, from a patient treated with antithyroid drugs. These receptors were collected from a woman aged 30 to 39 with Graves disease.

V gene TRBV19 combines with J gene TRBJ2-5, with 9 bases lining up with TRBD2. V was pared by 5 bases and J by 4 bases, with 11 bases of the junction left unmatched. Germline CDR1 reads LNHDA; CDR2 reads SQIVND (reference sequence). The CDR3 totals 16 residues. In DNA, the CDR3 is TGTGCCAGTAGTCCTGTCTTAGCGGGAGCCGGAGAGACCCAGTACTTC. Translating gives CASSPVLAGAGETQYF.

This clonotype has only one observation. The chain couples TRBV7-8 to TRBJ2-2; 11 bases align to TRBD2. Germline V lookup: CDR1 SGHVS, CDR2 FQNEAQ. V shed 5 bases, J shed 6 bases, and the junction held 11 bases outside the gene matches. This CDR3 comprises 17 residues. The DNA for the CDR3 is TGTGCCAGCAGCCGATCCGGGACTAGCGGAGACCCCGGGGAGCTGTTTTTT. Translation: CASSRSGTSGDPGELFF.

This CDR3 reads CSAKDPRKGTDTQYF. The CDR3, as DNA: TGCAGTGCTAAGGACCCCCGGAAGGGTACAGATACGCAGTATTTT. This rearrangement joins TRBV20-1 to TRBJ2-3; D gene ambiguous. CDR1 and CDR2 from the germline V gene are DFQATT and SNEGSKA (reference sequence). Trimming shortened V by 4 bases and J by 3 bases, and 17 bases separated the two germline ends. The length of the CDR3 is 15 residues.

The sample holds many counts of this clonotype. The CDR3 spells CASSADSFRVSDQPQHF. The CDR3 region has the DNA TGTGCCAGCAGTGCGGACAGCTTTCGGGTTTCCGATCAGCCCCAGCATTTT. The V and J genes are TRBV28 and TRBJ1-5; possibly TRBD1 for D (6 bases). From germline, CDR1 is MDHEN and CDR2 SYDVKM. This CDR3 spans 17 amino acids. V was cut by 5 bases and J by 5 bases, with 22 bases left in between.

The chain links TRBV14 to TRBJ1-4; D remains ambiguous. Germline CDR1 is SGHDN and CDR2 is FVKESK. This CDR3 spans 13 amino acids. V was pared by 1 base and J by 8 bases, with 8 bases between. The CDR3 DNA sequence: TGTGCCAGCAGCCAAGCTCTTTGGGAAAAACTGTTTTTT. Its translation is CASSQALWEKLFF.

This clonotype was recorded a few times. CDR3 DNA sequence: TGTGCCAGCGGCTCGATGGGGGGCAATGAGCAGTTCTTC. Protein sequence: CASGSMGGNEQFF. The chain joins TRBV27 to TRBJ2-1; TRBD2 is a possible D gene (6 bases). The CDR3 is 13 residues long. Trimming shortened V by 8 bases and J by 6 bases, and 14 bases separated the two germline ends. The germline V gene has CDR1 MNHEY and CDR2 SMNVEV (reference sequence).

The rearrangement joins TRBV7-9 to TRBJ2-1, with 9 bases fitting TRBD2. CDR1 is SEHNR and CDR2 is FQNEAQ in the germline V gene (reference sequence). The ends lost 6 bases at V and 1 base at J; junction bases unmatched: 13. The CDR3 has 18 amino acids. The CDR3 nucleotides are TGTGCCAGCAGACCACCTCTAGCGGGGTCGATTTCCTACAATGAGCAGTTCTTC. This translates into CASRPPLAGSISYNEQFF.

This rearrangement joins TRBV9 to TRBJ2-3; unclear D gene. The J call is doubtful: the DNA matches TRBJ2-7 better. The CDR3 has 14 amino acids. Germline V gene data show CDR1 as SGDLS and CDR2 as YYNGEE. Here the CDR3 reads CASSARERNYEQYF. DNA of the CDR3: TGTGCCAGCAGCGCTCGAGAGAGAAACTACGAGCAGTACTTC.